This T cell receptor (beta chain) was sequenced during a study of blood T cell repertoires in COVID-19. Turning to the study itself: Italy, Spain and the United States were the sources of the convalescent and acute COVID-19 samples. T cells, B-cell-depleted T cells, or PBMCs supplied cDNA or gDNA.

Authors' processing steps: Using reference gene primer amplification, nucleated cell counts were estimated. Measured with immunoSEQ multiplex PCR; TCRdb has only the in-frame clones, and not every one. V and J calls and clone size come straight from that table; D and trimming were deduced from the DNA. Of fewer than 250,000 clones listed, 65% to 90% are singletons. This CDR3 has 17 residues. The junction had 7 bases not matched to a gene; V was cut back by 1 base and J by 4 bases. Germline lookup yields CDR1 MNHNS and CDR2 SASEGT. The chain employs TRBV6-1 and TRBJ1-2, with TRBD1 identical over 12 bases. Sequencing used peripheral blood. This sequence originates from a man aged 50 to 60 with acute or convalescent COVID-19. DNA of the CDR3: TGTGCCAGCAGTGAAGGAGGCCCGGGACAGGGGGCCTATGGCTACACCTTC. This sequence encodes CASSEGGPGQGAYGYTF.